A single sample gave rise to the 6 T cell receptor beta chains below, sequenced in a study of beta chain features in type 1 diabetes. The authors reverse transcribed all of the isolated RNA, so sequencing captured expressed TCRB transcripts. Data came from immunoSEQ multiplex PCR; TCRdb stores just in-frame clones and leaves some out. The sample has under 350,000 clones; under 8.5% are singletons. Sequenced material: central memory CD4+ T cells from blood. These receptors were collected from a young woman in good health.

This clone was counted ten times or more. CDR3 nucleotides: TGTGCCAGTAGTGCCGAGCCGGTCCCCTACAATGAGCAGTTCTTC. Translating gives CASSAEPVPYNEQFF. V gene TRBV19 combines with J gene TRBJ2-1; D is unclear. Per germline, CDR1 LNHDA and CDR2 SQIVND (reference sequence). The CDR3 contains 15 residues. V lost 5 bases and J lost 2, with 13 bases in between. Complete variable domain (other parts from reference TRBV19 and TRBJ2-1): DGGITQSPKYLFRKEGQNVTLSCEQNLNHDAMYWYRQDPGQGLRLIYYSQIVNDFQKGDIAEGYSVSREKKESFPLTVTSAQKNPTAFYLCASSAEPVPYNEQFFGPGTRLTVL.

The J gene is TRBJ2-1, the V gene TRBV13, with D perhaps being TRBD1 or TRBD2 (5 bases each). Per germline, CDR1 PRHDT and CDR2 FYEKMQ (reference sequence). This CDR3 has 15 amino acids. V lost 4 bases, J lost 3 bases, and 13 bases lay in between. CDR3 bases: TGTGCCAGCAGCTGGGGCTCGAGGGTCTACAATGAGCAGTTCTTC. Translation: CASSWGSRVYNEQFF. Full variable domain (rest looked up from reference TRBV13 and TRBJ2-1): AAGVIQSPRHLIKEKRETATLKCYPIPRHDTVYWYQQGPGQDPQFLISFYEKMQSDKGSIPDRFSAQQFSDYHSELNMSSLELGDSALYFCASSWGSRVYNEQFFGPGTRLTVL.

This clone was recorded at least ten times. The rearrangement joins TRBV7-9 to TRBJ2-2; D ambiguous. Trimming cost V 4 bases and J 4 bases, with 16 bases left between them. Germline lookup yields CDR1 SEHNR and CDR2 FQNEAQ (reference sequence). This CDR3 has 16 amino acids. The CDR3 DNA is TGTGCCAGCAGCTCCCGGACCCTGGTGGGCACCGGGGAGCTGTTTTTT. Its translation is CASSSRTLVGTGELFF.

The rearrangement links TRBV7-8 to TRBJ1-5, with D possibly matching TRBD1 (5 bases). Trimming shortened V by 3 bases and J by 2 bases, and 11 bases separated the two germline ends. The CDR3 has 15 residues. Looked up from germline, CDR1 is SGHVS and CDR2 is FQNEAQ. CDR3 coding DNA: TGTGCCAGCAGCTTTGAGGGGTACGGCAATCAGCCCCAGCATTTT. Translation gives CASSFEGYGNQPQHF.

This clone was seen more than once but under ten times. CDR3 protein: CASSLVVGDKGAFF. CDR3 in DNA: TGTGCCAGCAGCTTAGTGGTGGGCGATAAGGGGGCTTTCTTT. This chain links TRBV11-3 with TRBJ1-1, with D possibly TRBD1 on 5 matching bases. Germline loops: CDR1 SGHNT, CDR2 YENEEA. The CDR3 consists of 14 residues. V lost 1 base to trimming and J lost 11 bases, with 17 bases between them.

The table lists this clone with a few counts. This chain links TRBV7-2 with TRBJ1-5; D possibly corresponds to TRBD1 (6 bases). CDR3 length: 15 residues. V was cut by 0 bases and J by 7 bases, with 13 bases left in between. Germline values: CDR1 SGHTA, CDR2 FQGNSA. CDR3 coding DNA: TGTGCCAGCAGCTTAGCTTGGGGGGCCGAACAGCCCCAGCATTTT. It codes for CASSLAWGAEQPQHF.